These T cell receptor beta chains were read from a single sample in a study of radiotherapy plus CTLA-4 blockade in lung cancer. Produced via immunoSEQ multiplex PCR; TCRdb's table is partial and in-frame only. The data contain 35,000 to 45,000 clones, roughly four fifths of them singletons. This sample comprised peripheral blood, obtained from a patient treated with radiotherapy plus ipilimumab. Receptor source: a human donor with non-small cell lung cancer whose response to radiotherapy plus ipilimumab could not be evaluated. The CDR3 runs from the conserved cysteine through the conserved F or W. A D gene is named only where the DNA matches it firmly. Expanded clones get a size class; other rows say once, few or many, or leave the size out.

V	size	J	D	DNA	CDR3
TRBV6-1	once	TRBJ1-2	TRBD1	TGTGCCAGCAGTGAAAGACGGGGACAGGGACATGGCTACACCTTC	CASSERRGQGHGYTF
TRBV6-5	.	TRBJ2-1	TRBD2	TGTGCCAGCAGTTACGCAATTAGCGGGGGGAATGAGCAGTTCTTC	CASSYAISGGNEQFF
TRBV5-1	.	TRBJ2-3	TRBD2	TGCGCCAGCAGCCAAGGGACTAGCGGGAGGGCGACAGATACGCAGTATTTT	CASSQGTSGRATDTQYF
TRBV15	.	TRBJ1-5	.	TGTGCCACCAGCAGAGGGCAAAATCAGCCCCAGCATTTT	CATSRGQNQPQHF
TRBV5-1	.	TRBJ2-7	TRBD2	TGCGCCAGTAGCGGACCGGGACTAGCGGGGGGCTACGAGCAGTACTTC	CASSGPGLAGGYEQYF
TRBV27	.	TRBJ2-6	.	TGTGCCAGCAGTTTAATGGGGGCGTCTGGGGCCAACGTCCTGACTTTC	CASSLMGASGANVLTF
TRBV6-1	.	TRBJ1-5	.	TGTGCCAGCAGTTCGCCCTCAGGGGTGGGTCAGCCCCAGCATTTT	CASSSPSGVGQPQHF
TRBV18	.	TRBJ2-2	.	TGTGCCAGCTCACCGACAGTGGGCGGGGAGCTGTTTTTT	CASSPTVGGELFF
TRBV7-3	once	TRBJ1-2	TRBD1	TGTGCCAGCAGCTCGACGACAGGGGGTTTAAAGGGCTACACCTTC	CASSSTTGGLKGYTF
TRBV19	.	TRBJ1-2	.	TGTGCCAGTAGTATAAGACGAGGGGGCTACACCTTC	CASSIRRGGYTF
TRBV4-1	.	TRBJ2-7	TRBD1	TGCGCCAGCAGCCCCGATCCGACAGGGTGGAAGTACGAGCAGTACTTC	CASSPDPTGWKYEQYF
TRBV30	.	TRBJ2-7	.	TGTGCCTTAAACCAGGGGTACGAGCAGTACTTC	CALNQGYEQYF
TRBV7-4	.	TRBJ2-1	TRBD2	TGTGCCAGCAGCTGGACTAGCGGGAGGGCCAGAATCTTCGATGAGCAGTTCTTC	CASSWTSGRARIFDEQFF
TRBV2	.	TRBJ2-3	.	TGTGCCAGCAGGAGAGAGGGACTCGCGTCAGATACGCAGTATTTT	CASRREGLASDTQYF
TRBV9	.	TRBJ2-1	.	TGTGCCAGCAGCGTAACCGGACAGACTTCATACAATGAGCAGTTCTTC	CASSVTGQTSYNEQFF
TRBV7-8	.	TRBJ1-1	.	TGTGCCAGCAGCTTAGGTTTGAGGGACACTGAAGCTTTCTTT	CASSLGLRDTEAFF
TRBV6-5	once	TRBJ1-6	.	TGTGCCAGCAGTTACTCGAGGAACAGGCCGAATTCACCCCTCCACTTT	CASSYSRNRPNSPLHF
TRBV19	.	TRBJ1-2	.	TGTGCCAGTAGTAGTAACCCGGGTACGGATGGCTACACCTTC	CASSSNPGTDGYTF
TRBV7-2	.	TRBJ1-6	.	TGTGCCAGCAGCTTTCGGGAGAATTCACCCCTCCACTTT	CASSFRENSPLHF
TRBV6-5	.	TRBJ1-1	.	TGTGCCAGCAGTTACTCGTTGGGGGCAGGCACTGAAGCTTTCTTT	CASSYSLGAGTEAFF
TRBV9	few	TRBJ1-3	.	TGTGCCAGCAGCGTAGAGAGCTCTGGAAACACCATATATTTT	CASSVESSGNTIYF
TRBV5-1	.	TRBJ2-1	.	TGCGCCAGCAGCTTCGGTCTGGGCGGGGCTTACAATGAGCAGTTCTTC	CASSFGLGGAYNEQFF
TRBV6-6	.	TRBJ1-1	TRBD1	TGTGCCAGCAGGGACAGGGGCATCACTGAAGCTTTCTTT	CASRDRGITEAFF
TRBV4-1	.	TRBJ2-7	TRBD1	TGCGCCAGCAGCCAAGGACAGGGTAACTACGAGCAGTACTTC	CASSQGQGNYEQYF
TRBV4-3	.	TRBJ1-1	.	TGCGCCAGCAGCCAAGATGTAACGGGGAGTACACGAGCTTTCTTT	CASSQDVTGSTRAFF
TRBV6-5	.	TRBJ1-1	.	TGTGCCAGCAGTTACTCAGGGAGCACTGAAGCTTTCTTT	CASSYSGSTEAFF
TRBV18	.	TRBJ1-1	TRBD1	TGTGCCAGCTCAGGGACAGTGAACACTGAAGCTTTCTTT	CASSGTVNTEAFF
TRBV28	.	TRBJ1-2	.	TGTGCCAGCAGTCGAGGAAGGGAGTATGGCTACACCTTC	CASSRGREYGYTF
TRBV5-1	.	TRBJ1-1	.	TGCGCCAGCAACTTCATCGGGAACACTGAAGCTTTCTTT	CASNFIGNTEAFF
TRBV5-1	few	TRBJ2-2	TRBD2	TGCGCCAGCAGCTTTAGGACTAGCGGGAGGGCCTCGTACACCGGGGAGCTGTTTTTT	CASSFRTSGRASYTGELFF
TRBV7-9	few	TRBJ2-1	.	TGTGCCAGCAGCTTAGCGACAGGGATTAGCGGGAAGACCTACAATGAGCAGTTCTTC	CASSLATGISGKTYNEQFF
TRBV6-1	.	TRBJ1-4	.	TGTGCCAGTGCGGGGGGGTCTGGGGAAAAACTGTTTTTT	CASAGGSGEKLFF
TRBV7-8	.	TRBJ2-7	TRBD2	TGTGCCAGCAGCACCAGCGGGAGCTCCTACGAGCAGTACTTC	CASSTSGSSYEQYF
TRBV27	.	TRBJ2-3	TRBD2	TGTGCCAGCAGTTCAAGACTAGCGGGTGTTCGCACAGATACGCAGTATTTT	CASSSRLAGVRTDTQYF